The source of this T cell receptor (beta chain) is a study of blood T cell repertoires in COVID-19. The authors' processing: Cell counts per sample came from amplifying reference gene primers. Using immunoSEQ multiplex PCR, the repertoire was profiled, and TCRdb retains in-frame clones only, with some absent. The V and J calls and clone size were taken over from that table, and D and trimming were inferred from the DNA. The sample consists of 100,000 to 150,000 clones, 84% of them appearing once. The CDR3 is made up of 14 amino acids. Germline CDR1 SGHDN, CDR2 FVKESK. Trimming removed 6 bases from V and 8 bases from J; junction bases left unmatched: 9. Ages ranged from about 18 to 90 years, with residence in around 24 US areas. Clinical history reported by participants formed the basis on which cohorts were assigned. All recovered Cohort 3 donors got two negative PCRs, got clearance, or saw symptom resolution.

Sequenced sample: PBMCs or T cells enriched from blood (not recorded which). The V gene is TRBV14, the J gene TRBJ1-1; 10 positions match TRBD1. This receptor was obtained from a woman aged 30 to 39 who had recovered from COVID-19. The DNA of the CDR3 is TGTGCCAGCAGAGTTTACCGGGACAGGGGAGAAGCTTTCTTT. Translation: CASRVYRDRGEAFF.